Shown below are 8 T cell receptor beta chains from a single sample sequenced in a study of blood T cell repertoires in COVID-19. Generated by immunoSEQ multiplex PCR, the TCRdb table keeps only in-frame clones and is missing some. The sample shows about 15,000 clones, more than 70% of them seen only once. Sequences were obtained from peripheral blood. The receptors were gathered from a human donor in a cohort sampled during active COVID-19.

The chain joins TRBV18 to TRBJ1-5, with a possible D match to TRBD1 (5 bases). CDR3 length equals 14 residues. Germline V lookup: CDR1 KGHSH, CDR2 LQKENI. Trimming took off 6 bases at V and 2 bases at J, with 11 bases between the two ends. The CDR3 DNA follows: TGTGCCAGCTCTCCCGGGGGGGGCAATCAGCCCCAGCATTTT. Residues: CASSPGGGNQPQHF.

CDR3 coding DNA: TGTGCCAGTGCCTCAGGGGGCACCGAACCCCAGCATTTT. It encodes CASASGGTEPQHF. This chain uses TRBV6-5 with TRBJ1-5, with 8 bases lining up with TRBD1. Trimming at V came to 9 bases and at J to 10 bases, leaving 11 bases not matched to a gene. Germline V gives CDR1 MNHEY, CDR2 SVGAGI. The CDR3 totals 13 residues.

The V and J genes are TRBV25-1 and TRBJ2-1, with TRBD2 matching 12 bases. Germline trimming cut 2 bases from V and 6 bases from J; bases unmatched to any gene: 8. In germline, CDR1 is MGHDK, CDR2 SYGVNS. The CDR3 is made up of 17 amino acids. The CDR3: CASSEEGLAGGINEQFF. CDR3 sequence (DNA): TGTGCCAGCAGTGAAGAGGGGCTAGCGGGAGGGATCAATGAGCAGTTCTTC.

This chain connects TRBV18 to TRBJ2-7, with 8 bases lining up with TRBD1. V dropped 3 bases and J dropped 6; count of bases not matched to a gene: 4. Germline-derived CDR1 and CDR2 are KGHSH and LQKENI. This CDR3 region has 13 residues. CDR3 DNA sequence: TGTGCCAGCTCACCCAGGGGGCTCGGCGAGCAGTACTTC. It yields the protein CASSPRGLGEQYF.

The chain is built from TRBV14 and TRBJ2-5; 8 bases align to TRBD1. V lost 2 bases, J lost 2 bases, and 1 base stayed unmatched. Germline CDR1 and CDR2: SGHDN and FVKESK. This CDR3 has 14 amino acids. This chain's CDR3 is CASSQNRGQETQYF. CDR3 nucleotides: TGTGCCAGCAGCCAAAACAGGGGGCAAGAGACCCAGTACTTC.

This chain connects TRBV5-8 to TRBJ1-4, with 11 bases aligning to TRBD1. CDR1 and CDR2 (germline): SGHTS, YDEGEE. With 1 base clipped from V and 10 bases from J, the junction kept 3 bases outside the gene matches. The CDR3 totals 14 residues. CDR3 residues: CASSLPGQGVKLFF. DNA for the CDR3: TGTGCCAGCAGCTTGCCGGGACAGGGGGTAAAACTGTTTTTT.

The CDR3 DNA sequence: TGTGCCAGCAGCGCCCCCGGGACAGCAGGCTCCTACGAGCAGTACTTC. Translated: CASSAPGTAGSYEQYF. The V gene is TRBV28, the J gene TRBJ2-7; TRBD1 agrees at 7 bases. After removal of 6 bases from V and 0 bases from J, the junction contained 11 bases not matched to a gene. Germline CDR1 and CDR2: MDHEN and SYDVKM. The CDR3 totals 16 residues.

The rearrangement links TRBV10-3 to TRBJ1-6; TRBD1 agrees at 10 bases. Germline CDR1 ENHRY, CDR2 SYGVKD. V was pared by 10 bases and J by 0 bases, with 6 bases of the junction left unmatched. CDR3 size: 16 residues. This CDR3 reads CASGQGVSSYNSPLHF. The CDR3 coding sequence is TGTGCCAGCGGACAGGGGGTGAGCTCCTATAATTCACCCCTCCACTTT.